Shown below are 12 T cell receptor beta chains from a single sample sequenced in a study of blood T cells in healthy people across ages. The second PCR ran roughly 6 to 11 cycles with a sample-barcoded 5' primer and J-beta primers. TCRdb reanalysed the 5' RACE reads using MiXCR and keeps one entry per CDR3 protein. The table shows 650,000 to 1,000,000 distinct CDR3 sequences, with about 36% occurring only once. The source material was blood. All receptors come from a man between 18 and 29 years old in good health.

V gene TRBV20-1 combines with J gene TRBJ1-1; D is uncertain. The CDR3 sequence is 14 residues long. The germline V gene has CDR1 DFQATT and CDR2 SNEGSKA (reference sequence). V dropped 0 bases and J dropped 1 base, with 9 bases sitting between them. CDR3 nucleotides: TGCAGTGCTAGAGATGCCCGGGGGAACACTGAAGCTTTCTTT. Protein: CSARDARGNTEAFF.

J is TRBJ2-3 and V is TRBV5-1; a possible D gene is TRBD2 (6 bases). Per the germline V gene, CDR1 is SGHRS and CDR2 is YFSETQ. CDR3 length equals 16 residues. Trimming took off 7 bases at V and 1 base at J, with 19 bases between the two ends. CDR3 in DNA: TGCGCCAGCGCATTTGGCCTAGCGTATGGCACAGATACGCAGTATTTT. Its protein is CASAFGLAYGTDTQYF.

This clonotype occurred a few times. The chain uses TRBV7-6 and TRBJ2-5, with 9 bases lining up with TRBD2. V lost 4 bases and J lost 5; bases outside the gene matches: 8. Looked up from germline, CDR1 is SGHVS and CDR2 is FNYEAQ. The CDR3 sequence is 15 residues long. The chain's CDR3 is CASSSGGRAGETQYF. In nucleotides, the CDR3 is TGTGCCAGCAGCTCAGGCGGGAGGGCCGGGGAGACCCAGTACTTC.

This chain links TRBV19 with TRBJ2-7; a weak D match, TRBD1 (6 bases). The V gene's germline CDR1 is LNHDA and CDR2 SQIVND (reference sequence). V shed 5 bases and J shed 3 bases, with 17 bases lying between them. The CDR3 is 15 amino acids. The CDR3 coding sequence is TGTGCCAGTAGTCTACAGGGAAGACGGGGCTACGAGCAGTACTTC. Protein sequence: CASSLQGRRGYEQYF.

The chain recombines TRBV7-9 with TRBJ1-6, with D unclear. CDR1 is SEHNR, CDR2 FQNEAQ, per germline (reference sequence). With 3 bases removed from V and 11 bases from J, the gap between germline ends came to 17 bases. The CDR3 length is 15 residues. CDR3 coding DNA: TGTGCCAGCAGCTTTGGGCCCCTTGGCGAGACACCCCTCCACTTT. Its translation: CASSFGPLGETPLHF. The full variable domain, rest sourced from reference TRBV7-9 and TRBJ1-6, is DTGVSQNPRHKITKRGQNVTFRCDPISEHNRLYWYRQTLGQGPEFLTYFQNEAQLEKSRLLSDRFSAERPKGSFSTLEIQRTEQGDSAMYLCASSFGPLGETPLHFGNGTRLTVT.

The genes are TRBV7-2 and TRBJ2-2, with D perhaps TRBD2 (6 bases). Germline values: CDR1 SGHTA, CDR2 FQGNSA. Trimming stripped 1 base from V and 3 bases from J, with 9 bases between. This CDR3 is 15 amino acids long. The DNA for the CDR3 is TGTGCCAGCAGCTTAGTCGGCGGGGACACCGGGGAGCTGTTTTTT. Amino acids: CASSLVGGDTGELFF.

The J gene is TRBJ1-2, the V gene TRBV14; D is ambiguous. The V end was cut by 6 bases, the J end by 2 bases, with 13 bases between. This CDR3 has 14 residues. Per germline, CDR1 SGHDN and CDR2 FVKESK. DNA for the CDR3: TGTGCCAGCAGGGGCGGCAGCAACAACTATGGCTACACCTTC. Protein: CASRGGSNNYGYTF. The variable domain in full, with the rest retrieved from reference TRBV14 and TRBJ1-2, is EAGVTQFPSHSVIEKGQTVTLRCDPISGHDNLYWYRRVMGKEIKFLLHFVKESKQDESGMPNNRFLAERTGGTYSTLKVQPAELEDSGVYFCASRGGSNNYGYTFGSGTRLTVV.

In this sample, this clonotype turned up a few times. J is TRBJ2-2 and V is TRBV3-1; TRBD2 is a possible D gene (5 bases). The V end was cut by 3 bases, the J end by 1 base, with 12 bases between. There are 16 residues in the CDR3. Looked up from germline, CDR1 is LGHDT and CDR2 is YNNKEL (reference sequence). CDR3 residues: CASSHERTGNTGELFF. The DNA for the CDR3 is TGTGCCAGCAGCCATGAACGGACTGGGAACACCGGGGAGCTGTTTTTT. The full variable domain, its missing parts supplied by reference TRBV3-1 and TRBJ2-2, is DTAVSQTPKYLVTQMGNDKSIKCEQNLGHDTMYWYKQDSKKFLKIMFSYNNKELIINETVPNRFSPKSPDKAHLNLHINSLELGDSAVYFCASSHERTGNTGELFFGEGSRLTVL.

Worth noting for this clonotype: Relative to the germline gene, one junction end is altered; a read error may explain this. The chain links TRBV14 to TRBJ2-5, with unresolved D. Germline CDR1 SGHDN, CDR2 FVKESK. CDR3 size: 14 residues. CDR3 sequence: CASSQDDGQGTQYF. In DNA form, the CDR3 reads TGTGCCAGCAGCCAAGATGACGGGCAAGGGACCCAGTACTTC.

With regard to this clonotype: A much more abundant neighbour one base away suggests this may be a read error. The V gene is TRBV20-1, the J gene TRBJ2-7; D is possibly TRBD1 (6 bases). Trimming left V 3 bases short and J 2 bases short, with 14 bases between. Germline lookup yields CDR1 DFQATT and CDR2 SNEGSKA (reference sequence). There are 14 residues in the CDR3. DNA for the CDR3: TGCAGTGCTAGGGGACCGACAGGTCCCTACGAGCAGTACTTC. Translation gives CSARGPTGPYEQYF.

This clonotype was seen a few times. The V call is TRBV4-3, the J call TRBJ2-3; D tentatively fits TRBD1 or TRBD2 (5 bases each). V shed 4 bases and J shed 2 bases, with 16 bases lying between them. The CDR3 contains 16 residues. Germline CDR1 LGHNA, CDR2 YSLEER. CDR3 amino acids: CASSRGKRGPTDTQYF. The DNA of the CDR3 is TGCGCCAGCAGCCGGGGAAAACGGGGACCCACAGATACGCAGTATTTT.

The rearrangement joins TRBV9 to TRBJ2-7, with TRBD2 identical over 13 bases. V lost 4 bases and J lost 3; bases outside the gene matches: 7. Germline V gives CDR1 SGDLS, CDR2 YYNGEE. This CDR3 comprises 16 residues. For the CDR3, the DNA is TGTGCCAGCAGCCCCGGGACTAGCGGGGCCCTCTACGAGCAGTACTTC. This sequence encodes CASSPGTSGALYEQYF.